This is a list of T cell receptor beta chains from one sample in a study of blood T cell repertoires in COVID-19. The data were produced by immunoSEQ multiplex PCR, yet TCRdb's version contains in-frame clones alone and is incomplete. The sample shows 150,000 to 200,000 clones, about 88% of them seen only once. Sequenced: PBMCs or T cells enriched from blood (not recorded which). The origin of the receptors is a woman aged 40 to 50 with acute COVID-19. Both conserved end residues are part of each CDR3. The order of the fields is V gene, clone size, J gene, D gene, CDR3 protein, CDR3 DNA. D genes are given only for firm matches. Rows may omit the clone size; those that give it use once, few, many or a size class.

>TRBV20-1|NA|TRBJ1-5|NA
CSASVQGLGNQPQHF
TGCAGTGCTAGTGTACAGGGTCTGGGCAATCAGCCCCAGCATTTT
>TRBV7-9|few|TRBJ1-5|TRBD1
CASSSGQGAYNQPQHF
TGTGCCAGCAGCTCGGGACAGGGGGCTTACAATCAGCCCCAGCATTTT
>TRBV6-4|NA|TRBJ1-1|TRBD1
CASSRTGNTEAFF
TGTGCCAGCAGCAGGACAGGGAACACTGAAGCTTTCTTT
>TRBV7-8|many|TRBJ2-7|TRBD2
CASSLRATSGRASGNEQYF
TGTGCCAGCAGCCTTAGAGCGACTAGCGGGAGGGCCTCCGGGAACGAGCAGTACTTC
>TRBV7-2|NA|TRBJ2-1|TRBD2
CASSLTLAGNEQFF
TGTGCCAGCAGCTTAACGCTAGCGGGGAATGAGCAGTTCTTC
>TRBV7-9|once|TRBJ2-3|TRBD1
CASSTPDRGYTDTQYF
TGTGCCAGCAGCACCCCGGACAGGGGGTACACAGATACGCAGTATTTT
>TRBV11-3|NA|TRBJ2-3|TRBD2
CASSLGTSGTDTQYF
TGTGCCAGCAGCTTAGGAACTAGCGGAACAGATACGCAGTATTTT
>TRBV7-9|NA|TRBJ1-2|NA
CASSSDRNNYGYTF
TGTGCCAGCAGCTCCGACAGAAACAACTATGGCTACACCTTC
>TRBV28|NA|TRBJ1-2|NA
CASSSGPQVPPNYGYTF
TGTGCCAGCAGTTCCGGGCCACAGGTTCCCCCAAACTATGGCTACACCTTC
>TRBV5-6|NA|TRBJ2-3|NA
CASSFLRNRTTDTQYF
TGTGCCAGCAGTTTCCTTAGGAACAGGACGACAGATACGCAGTATTTT
>TRBV15|NA|TRBJ1-6|TRBD1
CATSRGPGTANSPLHF
TGTGCCACCAGCAGAGGCCCCGGGACAGCCAATTCACCCCTCCACTTT
>TRBV6-2/TRBV6-3|NA|TRBJ1-1|NA
CASTPGGGNTEAFF
TGTGCCAGCACCCCCGGCGGGGGAAACACTGAAGCTTTCTTT